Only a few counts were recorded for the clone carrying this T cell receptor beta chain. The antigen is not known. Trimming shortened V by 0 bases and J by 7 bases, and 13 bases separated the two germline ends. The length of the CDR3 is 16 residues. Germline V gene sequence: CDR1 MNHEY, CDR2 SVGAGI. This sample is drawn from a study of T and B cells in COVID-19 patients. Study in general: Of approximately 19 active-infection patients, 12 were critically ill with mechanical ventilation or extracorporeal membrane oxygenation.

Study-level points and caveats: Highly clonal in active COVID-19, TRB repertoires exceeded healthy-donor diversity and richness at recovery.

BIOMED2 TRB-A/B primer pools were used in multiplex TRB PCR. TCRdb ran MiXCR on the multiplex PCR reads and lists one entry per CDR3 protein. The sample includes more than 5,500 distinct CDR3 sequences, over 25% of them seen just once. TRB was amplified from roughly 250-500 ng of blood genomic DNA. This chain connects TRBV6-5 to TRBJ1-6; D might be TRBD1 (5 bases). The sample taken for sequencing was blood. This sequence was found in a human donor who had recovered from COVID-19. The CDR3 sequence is CASSYSRARDNSPLHF. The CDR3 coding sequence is TGTGCCAGCAGTTACTCGAGGGCCAGGGACAATTCACCCCTCCACTTT.